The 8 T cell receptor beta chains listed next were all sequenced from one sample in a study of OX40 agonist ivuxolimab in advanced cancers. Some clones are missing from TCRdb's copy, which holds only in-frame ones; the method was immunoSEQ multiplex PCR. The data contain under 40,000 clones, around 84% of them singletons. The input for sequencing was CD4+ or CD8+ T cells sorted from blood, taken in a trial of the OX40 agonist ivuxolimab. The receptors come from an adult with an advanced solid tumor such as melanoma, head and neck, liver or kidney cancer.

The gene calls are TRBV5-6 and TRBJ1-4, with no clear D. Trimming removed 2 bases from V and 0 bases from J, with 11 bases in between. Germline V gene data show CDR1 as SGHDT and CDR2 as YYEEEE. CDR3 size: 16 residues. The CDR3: CASSFRGLATNEKLFF. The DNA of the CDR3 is TGTGCCAGCAGCTTTCGAGGGTTAGCAACTAATGAAAAACTGTTTTTT.

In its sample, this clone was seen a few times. The CDR3 region is CASSEGYNEQFF. The DNA for the CDR3 is TGTGCCAGCAGTGAGGGCTACAATGAGCAGTTCTTC. The V and J genes are TRBV11-3 and TRBJ2-1, with D tentatively TRBD2 (5 bases). Germline values: CDR1 SGHNT, CDR2 YENEEA. V dropped 6 bases and J dropped 3 bases, with 6 bases sitting between them. The CDR3 is 12 amino acids.

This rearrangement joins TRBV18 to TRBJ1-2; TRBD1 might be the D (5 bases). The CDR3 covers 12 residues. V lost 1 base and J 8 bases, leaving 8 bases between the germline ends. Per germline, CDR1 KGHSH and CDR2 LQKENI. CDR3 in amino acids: CASSPLQGGYTF. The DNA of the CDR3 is TGTGCCAGCTCACCACTCCAGGGAGGCTACACCTTC.

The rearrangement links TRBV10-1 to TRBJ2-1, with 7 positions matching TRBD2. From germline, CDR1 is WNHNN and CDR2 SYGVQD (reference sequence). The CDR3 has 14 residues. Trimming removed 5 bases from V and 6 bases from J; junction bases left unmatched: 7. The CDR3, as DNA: TGCGCCAGCAGTTCCCGACTAGCCGGCAATGAGCAGTTCTTC. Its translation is CASSSRLAGNEQFF.

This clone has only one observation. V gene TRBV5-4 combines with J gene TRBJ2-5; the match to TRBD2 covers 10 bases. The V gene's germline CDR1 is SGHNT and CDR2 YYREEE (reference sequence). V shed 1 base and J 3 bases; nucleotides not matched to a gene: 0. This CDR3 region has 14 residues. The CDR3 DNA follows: TGTGCCAGCAGCTTGACTAGCGGGGAAGAGACCCAGTACTTC. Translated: CASSLTSGEETQYF.

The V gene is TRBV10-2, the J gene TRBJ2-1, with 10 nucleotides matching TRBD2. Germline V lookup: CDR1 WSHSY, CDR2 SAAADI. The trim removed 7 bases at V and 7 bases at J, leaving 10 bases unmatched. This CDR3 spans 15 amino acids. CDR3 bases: TGCGCCAGCACCTCGAGCGGGAGGGCCCTTAATGAGCAGTTCTTC. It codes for CASTSSGRALNEQFF.

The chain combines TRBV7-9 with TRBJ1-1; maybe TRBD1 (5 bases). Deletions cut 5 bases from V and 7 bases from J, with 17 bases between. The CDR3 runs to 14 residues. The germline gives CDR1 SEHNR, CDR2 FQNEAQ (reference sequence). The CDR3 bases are TGTGCCAGCAGCCAGTGGGGGGGATTAGATGAAGCTTTCTTT. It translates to CASSQWGGLDEAFF.

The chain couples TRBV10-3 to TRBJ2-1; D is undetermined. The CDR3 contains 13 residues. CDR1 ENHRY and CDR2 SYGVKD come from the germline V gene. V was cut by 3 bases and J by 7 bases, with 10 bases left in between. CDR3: CAISEGISNEQFF. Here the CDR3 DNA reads TGTGCCATCAGTGAAGGCATTAGTAATGAGCAGTTCTTC.